This record looks at one TCR beta chain sequence and its context. Its antigen is currently unknown. The sample originates from a study of T cells after yellow fever vaccination. The study made its TCR cDNA through 5'RACE template switching. That step introduced a universal primer site along with UMIs. TCRdb reanalysed the 5' RACE reads using MiXCR and keeps one entry per CDR3 protein. The data hold about 340,000 distinct CDR3 sequences, with approximately 9% observed a single time. Study observations and caveats: A large majority of primary-vaccination clones showed up again after the booster (around 96% CD4, approximately 90% CD8). Abundant contaminating clonotypes from the bulk population could appear in FACS-sorted repertoires.

Trimming left V 2 bases short and J 11 bases short, with 9 bases between. Germline V gene data show CDR1 as SNHLY and CDR2 as FYNNEI. The CDR3 extends over 11 amino acids. The specimen was PBMCs, collected on the day of the first yellow fever vaccination. This chain connects TRBV2 to TRBJ2-5; the D is unclear. The clonotype originates from a young man who received the YFV17D yellow fever vaccine. The CDR3 DNA follows: TGTGCCAGCAGTGAAATCAGTTCTCAGTACTTC. Amino acid sequence: CASSEISSQYF.